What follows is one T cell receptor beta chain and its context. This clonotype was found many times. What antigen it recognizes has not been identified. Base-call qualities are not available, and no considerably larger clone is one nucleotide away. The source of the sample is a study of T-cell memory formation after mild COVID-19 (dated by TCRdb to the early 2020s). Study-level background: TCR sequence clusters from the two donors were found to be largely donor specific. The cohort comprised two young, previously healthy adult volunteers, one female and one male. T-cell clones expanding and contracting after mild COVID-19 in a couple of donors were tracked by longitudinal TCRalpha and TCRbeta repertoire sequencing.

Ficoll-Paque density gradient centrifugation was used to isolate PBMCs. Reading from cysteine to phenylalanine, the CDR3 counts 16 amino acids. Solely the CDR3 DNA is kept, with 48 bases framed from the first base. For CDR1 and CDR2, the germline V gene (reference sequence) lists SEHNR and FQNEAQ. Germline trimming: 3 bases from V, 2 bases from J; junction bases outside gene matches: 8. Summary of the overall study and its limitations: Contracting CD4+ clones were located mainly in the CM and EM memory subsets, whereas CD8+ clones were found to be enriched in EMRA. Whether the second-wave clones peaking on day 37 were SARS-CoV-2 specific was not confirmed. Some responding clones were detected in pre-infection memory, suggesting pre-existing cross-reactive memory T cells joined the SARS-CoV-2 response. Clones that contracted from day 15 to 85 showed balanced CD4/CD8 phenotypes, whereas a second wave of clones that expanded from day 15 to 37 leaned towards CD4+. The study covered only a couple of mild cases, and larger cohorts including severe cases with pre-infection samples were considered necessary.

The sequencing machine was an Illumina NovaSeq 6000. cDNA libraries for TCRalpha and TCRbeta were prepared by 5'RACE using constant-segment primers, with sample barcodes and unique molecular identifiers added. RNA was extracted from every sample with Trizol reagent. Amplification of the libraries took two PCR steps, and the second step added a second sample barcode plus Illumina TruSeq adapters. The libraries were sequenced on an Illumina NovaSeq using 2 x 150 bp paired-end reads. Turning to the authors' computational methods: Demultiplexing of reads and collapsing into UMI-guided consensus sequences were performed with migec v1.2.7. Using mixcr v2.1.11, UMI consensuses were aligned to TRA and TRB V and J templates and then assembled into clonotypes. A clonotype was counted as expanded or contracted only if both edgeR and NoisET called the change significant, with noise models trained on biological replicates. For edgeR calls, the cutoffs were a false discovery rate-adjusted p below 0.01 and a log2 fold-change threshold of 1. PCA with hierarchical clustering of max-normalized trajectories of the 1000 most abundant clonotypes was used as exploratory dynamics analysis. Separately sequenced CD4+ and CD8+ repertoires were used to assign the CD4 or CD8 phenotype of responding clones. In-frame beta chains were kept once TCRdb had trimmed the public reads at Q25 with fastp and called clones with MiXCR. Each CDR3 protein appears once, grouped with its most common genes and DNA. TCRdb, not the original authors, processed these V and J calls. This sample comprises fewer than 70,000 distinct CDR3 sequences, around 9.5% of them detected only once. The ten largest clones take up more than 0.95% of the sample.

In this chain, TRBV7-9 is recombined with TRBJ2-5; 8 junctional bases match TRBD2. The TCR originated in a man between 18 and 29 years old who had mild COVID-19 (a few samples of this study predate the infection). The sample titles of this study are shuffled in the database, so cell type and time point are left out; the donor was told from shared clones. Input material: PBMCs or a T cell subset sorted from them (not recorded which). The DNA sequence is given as TGTGCCAGCAGCTTTTCGGGGGGGCCTGGTCAAGAGACCCAGTACTTC. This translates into CASSFSGGPGQETQYF. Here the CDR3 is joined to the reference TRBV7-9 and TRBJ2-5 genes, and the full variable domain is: DTGVSQNPRHKITKRGQNVTFRCDPISEHNRLYWYRQTLGQGPEFLTYFQNEAQLEKSRLLSDRFSAERPKGSFSTLEIQRTEQGDSAMYLCASSFSGGPGQETQYFGPGTRLLVL.